This T cell receptor (beta chain) came from a study of cytomegalovirus exposure and HLA in healthy donors. Sequencing used immunoSEQ multiplex PCR; TCRdb keeps in-frame clones, though not all of them. The sample yields around 130,000 clones, more than 70% seen once. Germline-derived CDR1 and CDR2 are SGHVS and FNYEAQ. V dropped 3 bases and J dropped 0 bases, with 12 bases sitting between them. The CDR3 has 16 residues. The source of this sequence is a woman aged 25 to 39 in good health and CMV-seronegative. The chain has TRBV7-6 and TRBJ1-3; D uncertain. The sample was PBMCs. This chain's CDR3 is CASSLARPSSGNTIYF. The CDR3 DNA is TGTGCCAGCAGCTTGGCCAGGCCCTCCTCTGGAAACACCATATATTTT.